This TCR beta chain is from a study of shared clonotypes between healthy human individuals (TCRdb year 2020). About the investigation overall: A couple of women and a few men aged 18 to 49 years were included in the cohort. Per donor, three plates each were used for CD4 naive and CD4 memory, two for CD8 naive, and one for CD8 memory. To estimate repertoire size and how much clonotype sharing occurs between individuals, the study deeply sequenced the blood TCR repertoires of about 5 healthy adults. To increase sequencing depth and limit assay-specific biases, different laboratories used diverse techniques to prepare libraries and sequence TCR repertoires. Each donor's leukapheresis produced roughly between roughly 0.85 and 10 billion PBMCs. The investigation overall reported the following: Even with the large sequencing depth, rarefaction of the sorted-subset datasets indicated that sequencing was incomplete. Naive subsets generally had larger estimated clonotype richness than memory subsets. Pairwise subsampling led to the expectation that sequencing depth would affect the degree of clonotype sharing among donors. Sampling was limited to blood, and TCR repertoires in tissue likely differ from TCR repertoires in blood. The genetic and exposure-history diversity represented was limited by the small number of donors. Compared with non-shared clonotypes, the clonotypes found in all four sorted-subset donors had higher generation probabilities. Approximately 4.8% of naive CD4, approximately 3.7% of naive CD8, 2% to 2.5% of memory CD4, and around 0.4% of memory CD8 clonotypes were shared across a few donors.

The donors were healthy, HIV-negative adults who had no recently reported acute infections or vaccinations. Every donor was a Caucasian adult residing in Nashville, Tennessee, USA. CD4+ T cells were enriched by magnetic negative selection; naive cells were then positively selected on CD45RA, and the negative fraction formed the memory subset. Blood was collected by leukapheresis, and PBMCs were isolated by Ficoll-Histopaque density gradient centrifugation and then cryopreserved in liquid nitrogen vapor phase. Purity and quantity of every magnetically sorted T cell population were checked by analytical flow cytometry. Genomic DNA was isolated from every sorted fraction and measured by UV absorbance on a Nanodrop 2000c. As concerns this clone: Its antigen target is currently unknown. Base-call qualities are not available, and no considerably larger clone is one nucleotide away.

The CDR1 and CDR2 encoded by the germline V gene are SGHTA and FQGNSA. A distance of 10 bases separates the germline ends of V and J, which lose 4 bases and 0 bases respectively. The CDR3, from cysteine to phenylalanine, totals 15 residues. The read is trimmed to its CDR3 DNA, 45 bases read in frame from base 1. TCR CDR3 regions were amplified from genomic DNA by multiplex PCR using the deep immunoSEQ assay. For each cell subset, the extracted genomic DNA was distributed evenly across all wells of several immunoSEQ 96-well plates, and each plate served as one replicate. For sorted subsets, roughly 0.2 ug genomic DNA, equal to tens of thousands of T cell genomes, was loaded into each replicate PCR. The purified libraries were quantified using a Qubit 3.0 fluorometer, sized with a Bioanalyzer 2100, and then quantified again using the KAPA Library Quantification kit. A separate single-read 150-cycle Illumina NextSeq 550 flow cell was used to sequence each immunoSEQ 96-well plate. From the authors' description of their analysis: Because only junctional sequences without quality scores were contained in the immunoSEQ output, filtering matching that applied to full-length reads could not be performed. Sequences were annotated with PyIR, a Python wrapper for IgBLAST v1.9, using IMGT germline references to assign V/J genes and CDR3. Reads with weak V/J assignments (E-value above 1e-6), missing CDR3, stop codons, out-of-frame junctions, or ambiguous translated residues were removed. A V3J clonotype was defined by an identical inferred V gene, J gene, and CDR3 amino acid sequence. The percentage overlap between two repertoires was calculated by dividing the number of shared unique clonotypes by the size of the smaller repertoire. Three approaches were used to assess repertoire richness: RTK rarefaction, the Chao1 estimator, and Recon v2.1 estimates of unobserved clonotypes. OLGA was used to compute generation probabilities for all TCRbeta clonotypes that the gDNA method yielded from a few donors. TCRdb re-hosts the immuneACCESS table, in-frame sequences only. Its copies lack some clones; in the studies checked, an unresolved V gene accounts for under half of them, and the cause for the rest is not known. Clone size and the V and J calls come from that table; the DNA yielded D and trimming. For this sample there are a few hundred thousand clones; 60% to 80% appear just once. Roughly 11% of the sample lies in the top ten.

The receptor was derived from a man between 25 and 39 years old in good health. The sequencing input was memory CD4+ T cells sorted from blood. The sample's cell subset or site, from its label and the paper: CD45RA-negative fraction. The V and J segments used are TRBV7-2 and TRBJ2-1; the D segment could be TRBD2, given 5 matching bases. Here the CDR3 is given as CASSYQRSSYNEQFF. The bases are TGTGCCAGCAGCTACCAGCGGAGCTCCTACAATGAGCAGTTCTTC. Supplemented by the reference TRBV7-2 and TRBJ2-1 proteins around the CDR3, the complete variable domain is GAGVSQSPSNKVTEKGKDVELRCDPISGHTALYWYRQSLGQGLEFLIYFQGNSAPDKSGLPSDRFSAERTGGSVSTLTIQRTQQEDSAVYLCASSYQRSSYNEQFFGPGTRLTVL.